This T cell receptor (beta chain) was retrieved from a study of blood T cell repertoires in COVID-19. As for the study in general: COVID-19 samples from acute and convalescent phases originated in the United States, Italy and Spain.

In the source study's methods: Amplification of reference gene primers provided the estimated nucleated cell counts. TCRdb's copy holds only in-frame clones and misses some; the assay was immunoSEQ multiplex PCR. V and J calls and clone size are given by that table; D and trimming were obtained from the DNA. The data show around 260,000 clones, with under 85% seen just once and 0.87% held by the top ten. The germline CDR1 and CDR2 sequences are DFQATT and SNEGSKA (reference sequence). The CDR3 runs 16 residues. The trim removed 3 bases at V and 2 bases at J, leaving 11 bases unmatched. The sequencing input was peripheral blood. The chain joins TRBV20-1 to TRBJ2-3; 7 bases match TRBD2. The TCR comes from a human donor with COVID-19, enrolled during active disease. The donor label of this sample is uncertain. The CDR3 here is CSASEVIAGPTDTQYF. CDR3 nucleotides: TGCAGTGCTAGTGAGGTGATAGCGGGCCCCACAGATACGCAGTATTTT.